These T cell receptor beta chains were read from a single sample in a study of OX40 agonist ivuxolimab in advanced cancers. Profiled with immunoSEQ multiplex PCR; TCRdb holds only in-frame clones, not every one. The data show around 100,000 clones, with approximately 91% seen just once and less than 0.2% held by the top ten. The sequencing used CD4+ or CD8+ T cells sorted from blood, collected in a trial of the OX40 agonist ivuxolimab. These receptors were collected from an adult with an advanced solid tumor such as melanoma, head and neck, liver or kidney cancer. Both conserved end residues are part of each CDR3. Fields, in order: J gene, V gene, clone size, D gene, CDR3 protein, CDR3 DNA. D genes are given only for firm matches. The size of a clone is reported for some rows only, either as once, few or many, or as a class for expanded clones.

J: TRBJ1-5; V: TRBV4-1; size: NA; D: TRBD1; CDR3: CASSQDWTGGTYSNQPQHF; DNA: TGCGCCAGCAGCCAAGACTGGACAGGGGGCACTTATAGCAATCAGCCCCAGCATTTT
J: TRBJ2-6; V: TRBV5-1; size: NA; D: TRBD1; CDR3: CASSSQGMGSGANVLTF; DNA: TGCGCCAGCAGCTCACAGGGGATGGGATCTGGGGCCAACGTCCTGACTTTC
J: TRBJ1-1; V: TRBV7-8; size: NA; D: NA; CDR3: CASSSEGPNTEAFF; DNA: TGTGCCAGCAGCTCCGAGGGGCCGAACACTGAAGCTTTCTTT
J: TRBJ1-2; V: TRBV29-1; size: NA; D: TRBD1; CDR3: CSVENPDRASFYGYTF; DNA: TGCAGCGTTGAAAACCCCGACAGGGCCTCTTTCTATGGCTACACCTTC
J: TRBJ2-1; V: TRBV19; size: NA; D: NA; CDR3: CAIVGVHNEQFF; DNA: TGTGCCATTGTGGGGGTCCACAATGAGCAGTTCTTC
J: TRBJ2-7; V: TRBV7-2; size: NA; D: NA; CDR3: CASSLIAYEQYF; DNA: TGTGCCAGCAGCCTCATCGCCTACGAGCAGTACTTC
J: TRBJ1-2; V: TRBV29-1; size: NA; D: TRBD1; CDR3: CSVESTGQGMDGYTF; DNA: TGCAGCGTTGAAAGTACGGGACAGGGGATGGATGGCTACACCTTC
J: TRBJ1-5; V: TRBV2; size: NA; D: NA; CDR3: CASSEAVQGGWHF; DNA: TGTGCCAGCAGTGAAGCGGTGCAGGGAGGGTGGCATTTT
J: TRBJ1-1; V: TRBV4-1; size: NA; D: NA; CDR3: CASRILHGPGAGDTEAFF; DNA: TGCGCCAGCAGGATTCTTCACGGCCCGGGGGCCGGGGACACTGAAGCTTTCTTT
J: TRBJ2-3; V: TRBV19; size: once; D: NA; CDR3: CASSFQQSTDTQYF; DNA: TGTGCCAGTAGTTTCCAGCAGAGCACAGATACGCAGTATTTT
J: TRBJ1-4; V: TRBV7-9; size: once; D: NA; CDR3: CASSLERGNEKLFF; DNA: TGTGCCAGCAGCTTAGAGAGGGGTAATGAAAAACTGTTTTTT
J: TRBJ2-1; V: TRBV4-2; size: NA; D: TRBD2; CDR3: CASSHKTSGYNEQFF; DNA: TGTGCCAGCAGCCATAAGACTAGCGGCTACAATGAGCAGTTCTTC
J: TRBJ1-1; V: TRBV7-3; size: NA; D: TRBD1; CDR3: CASSLTSGQGYTEAFF; DNA: TGTGCCAGCAGCTTAACTTCGGGACAGGGTTACACTGAAGCTTTCTTT
J: TRBJ1-6; V: TRBV30; size: NA; D: NA; CDR3: CAWKMGEWSPLHF; DNA: TGTGCCTGGAAAATGGGGGAATGGTCACCCCTCCACTTT
J: TRBJ1-2; V: TRBV6-1; size: NA; D: NA; CDR3: CASSQIGGLGYTF; DNA: TGTGCCAGCAGCCAGATCGGCGGATTGGGCTACACCTTC
J: TRBJ2-5; V: TRBV5-5; size: NA; D: NA; CDR3: CASSRQSSDQETQYF; DNA: TGTGCCAGCAGCCGACAATCTAGCGACCAAGAGACCCAGTACTTC
J: TRBJ2-7; V: TRBV2; size: NA; D: TRBD2; CDR3: CASSVGLAGTYEQYF; DNA: TGTGCCAGCAGTGTGGGGCTAGCGGGTACCTACGAGCAGTACTTC
J: TRBJ2-1; V: TRBV5-5; size: NA; D: TRBD2; CDR3: CASSLPGGNEQFF; DNA: TGTGCCAGCAGCCTGCCGGGAGGGAATGAGCAGTTCTTC
J: TRBJ2-7; V: TRBV6-6; size: NA; D: NA; CDR3: CASSYSTTATYEQYF; DNA: TGTGCCAGCAGTTACTCGACGACAGCCACCTACGAGCAGTACTTC
J: TRBJ2-3; V: TRBV5-1; size: NA; D: NA; CDR3: CASSLDWGSTDTQYF; DNA: TGCGCCAGCAGCTTGGATTGGGGGAGCACAGATACGCAGTATTTT
J: TRBJ1-2; V: TRBV6-5; size: NA; D: TRBD1; CDR3: CASRPTGGTGGGYTF; DNA: TGTGCCAGCAGACCAACGGGCGGGACAGGGGGAGGCTACACCTTC
J: TRBJ2-2; V: TRBV19; size: NA; D: NA; CDR3: CASSIGGTQNTGELFF; DNA: TGTGCCAGTAGTATAGGAGGGACTCAGAACACCGGGGAGCTGTTTTTT
J: TRBJ1-5; V: TRBV5-1; size: NA; D: NA; CDR3: CASSLGVNAGAPQHF; DNA: TGCGCCAGCAGCTTAGGGGTTAATGCGGGAGCACCGCAGCATTTT
J: TRBJ2-7; V: TRBV15; size: NA; D: NA; CDR3: CATSRDAGYEQYF; DNA: TGTGCCACCAGCAGAGATGCTGGCTACGAGCAGTACTTC
J: TRBJ1-4; V: TRBV5-4; size: few; D: NA; CDR3: CASSPGTRGKLFF; DNA: TGTGCCAGCAGCCCCGGGACACGGGGAAAGCTGTTTTTT
J: TRBJ2-7; V: TRBV6-6; size: NA; D: TRBD1; CDR3: CASTRTGGTYEQYF; DNA: TGTGCCAGCACCCGGACAGGCGGTACCTACGAGCAGTACTTC
J: TRBJ1-2; V: TRBV6-5; size: NA; D: NA; CDR3: CASSYGGRNYGYTF; DNA: TGTGCCAGCAGTTACGGTGGTAGGAACTATGGCTACACCTTC
J: TRBJ2-5; V: TRBV28; size: NA; D: TRBD1; CDR3: CASSSGGEETQYF; DNA: TGTGCCAGCAGCTCAGGGGGTGAAGAGACCCAGTACTTC
J: TRBJ1-2; V: TRBV2; size: few; D: TRBD1; CDR3: CASGQGFGYTF; DNA: TGTGCCAGCGGACAGGGATTTGGCTACACCTTC
J: TRBJ1-3; V: TRBV5-1; size: NA; D: NA; CDR3: CASRVSSWDRNTIYF; DNA: TGCGCCAGCCGGGTATCGAGTTGGGATAGAAACACCATATATTTT